These 12 T cell receptor beta chains were sequenced from one sample in a study of CD8+ T cells in alopecia areata. TCR sequencing used cDNA made by reverse transcription of extracted RNA. The method was immunoSEQ multiplex PCR; TCRdb's version includes in-frame clones alone and lacks a portion of them. In the table there are some 190,000 clones, about half of which are singletons. The treatment was: oral pan-JAK inhibitor, 5-10 mg twice daily. The sample here was CD8+ T cells sorted from blood, taken between weeks 51 and 54, from a patient treated with tofacitinib. These receptors were collected from a human donor with alopecia areata.

This clone has only a few counts. At the DNA level, this CDR3 is encoded by other sequences in the same sample as well. This chain joins TRBV11-2 and TRBJ2-7, with D perhaps given as TRBD1 or TRBD2 (5 bases each). V lost 6 bases and J 2 bases, leaving 11 bases between the germline ends. The CDR3 covers 13 residues. The germline V gene encodes CDR1 SGHAT and CDR2 FQNNGV. The CDR3 DNA follows: TGTGCCAGCAGTTGGGACGGTACCTACGAGCAGTACTTC. Translating gives CASSWDGTYEQYF. Full variable domain (missing parts from reference TRBV11-2 and TRBJ2-7): EAGVAQSPRYKIIEKRQSVAFWCNPISGHATLYWYQQILGQGPKLLIQFQNNGVVDDSQLPKDRFSAERLKGVDSTLKIQPAKLEDSAVYLCASSWDGTYEQYFGPGTRLTVT.

The chain combines TRBV5-6 with TRBJ2-1; D ambiguous. CDR1 is SGHDT and CDR2 is YYEEEE in the germline V gene. Trimming removed 9 bases from V and 5 bases from J, with 9 bases in between. The length of the CDR3 is 11 residues. CDR3 sequence: CATGRNNEQFF. The CDR3 DNA sequence: TGTGCCACCGGGCGGAACAATGAGCAGTTCTTC.

The chain is built from TRBV30 and TRBJ1-1, with TRBD1 as a possible D gene (6 bases). In germline, CDR1 is GTSNPN, CDR2 SVGIG (reference sequence). Trimming left V 0 bases short and J 3 bases short, with 11 bases between. This CDR3 contains 14 residues. The CDR3 reads CAWSVKGGDTEAFF. The CDR3 nucleotides read TGTGCCTGGAGTGTCAAGGGGGGGGACACTGAAGCTTTCTTT.

The chain couples TRBV27 to TRBJ1-5, with D possibly matching TRBD1 (5 bases). From germline, CDR1 is MNHEY and CDR2 SMNVEV (reference sequence). CDR3 size: 15 residues. Trimming removed 2 bases from V and 2 bases from J, with 10 bases in between. Written as DNA, the CDR3 is TGTGCCAGCAGTTTAGCGGGACTCGGCAATCAGCCCCAGCATTTT. It specifies CASSLAGLGNQPQHF.

The V call is TRBV29-1, the J call TRBJ1-2, with D perhaps TRBD1 (5 bases). V lost 7 bases and J lost 8, with 14 bases in between. This CDR3 spans 11 amino acids. Germline-derived CDR1 and CDR2 are SQVTM and ANQGSEA. The CDR3 DNA sequence: TGCAGCGCCTTAGGGGAGGGCGGCTACACCTTC. As protein: CSALGEGGYTF.

In its sample, this clone was seen a few times. This chain uses TRBV27 with TRBJ2-7; 12 bases are shared with TRBD2. Per germline, CDR1 MNHEY and CDR2 SMNVEV (reference sequence). CDR3 length: 15 amino acids. With V trimmed by 9 bases and J by 1 base, 7 bases remained unmatched. The CDR3 sequence: CASRGLAGLSYEQYF. The CDR3 DNA follows: TGTGCCAGTCGCGGACTAGCGGGGCTATCCTACGAGCAGTACTTC.

This clone came up a few times. The CDR3 DNA is TGCAGTGCCTGGGACCAAGAGACCCAGTACTTC. This codes for CSAWDQETQYF. V gene TRBV20-1 combines with J gene TRBJ2-5; D not certain. Germline-derived CDR1 and CDR2 are DFQATT and SNEGSKA (reference sequence). Trimming removed 6 bases from V and 0 bases from J, with 5 bases in between. The CDR3 has 11 residues.

The chain links TRBV5-4 to TRBJ1-2, with unresolved D. The germline gives CDR1 SGHNT, CDR2 YYREEE (reference sequence). V shed 7 bases and J shed 6 bases, with 16 bases lying between them. This CDR3 contains 13 residues. DNA of the CDR3: TGTGCCAGCGTTTCGACTCCCGCGGATGGCTACACCTTC. This sequence encodes CASVSTPADGYTF.

The V gene is TRBV7-2, the J gene TRBJ2-3, with 7 bases aligning to TRBD1. CDR3 length: 15 residues. J was trimmed by 6 bases and V by 5 bases; bases with no gene match: 11. Germline CDR1 reads SGHTA; CDR2 reads FQGNSA. As DNA, the CDR3 is TGTGCCAGCAGCCCAACAGGGGCCCTGCCGGATACGCAGTATTTT. Protein: CASSPTGALPDTQYF. Complete variable domain (other parts from reference TRBV7-2 and TRBJ2-3): GAGVSQSPSNKVTEKGKDVELRCDPISGHTALYWYRQSLGQGLEFLIYFQGNSAPDKSGLPSDRFSAERTGGSVSTLTIQRTQQEDSAVYLCASSPTGALPDTQYFGPGTRLTVL.

This clone came up a few times. The V and J genes are TRBV27 and TRBJ2-5; D may be TRBD1 or TRBD2 (5 bases each). Trimming left V 5 bases short and J 5 bases short, with 21 bases between. There are 16 residues in the CDR3. The V gene's germline CDR1 is MNHEY and CDR2 SMNVEV (reference sequence). Written as DNA, the CDR3 is TGTGCCAGCAGTCCCGGGACCAGAACCCTAGGGGAGACCCAGTACTTC. Translated, it gives CASSPGTRTLGETQYF.

Here the CDR3 DNA reads TGTGCCAGCAGCCTATGGGGGAGCGACACTGAAGCTTTCTTT. This encodes CASSLWGSDTEAFF. The rearrangement links TRBV13 to TRBJ1-1, with a weak D call TRBD1 (5 bases). V gave up 5 bases and J gave up 3 bases, with 13 bases separating them. CDR3 length: 14 amino acids. CDR1 PRHDT and CDR2 FYEKMQ come from the germline V gene (reference sequence).

The CDR3 region has the DNA TGCAGCGGACGGGAAACCGGGGAGCTGTTTTTT. Protein sequence: CSGRETGELFF. The chain uses TRBV29-1 and TRBJ2-2; D is possibly TRBD2 (5 bases). CDR3 size: 11 residues. Looked up from germline, CDR1 is SQVTM and CDR2 is ANQGSEA. The V end lost 7 bases, the J end lost 5 bases, and 8 bases lay between the germline ends.